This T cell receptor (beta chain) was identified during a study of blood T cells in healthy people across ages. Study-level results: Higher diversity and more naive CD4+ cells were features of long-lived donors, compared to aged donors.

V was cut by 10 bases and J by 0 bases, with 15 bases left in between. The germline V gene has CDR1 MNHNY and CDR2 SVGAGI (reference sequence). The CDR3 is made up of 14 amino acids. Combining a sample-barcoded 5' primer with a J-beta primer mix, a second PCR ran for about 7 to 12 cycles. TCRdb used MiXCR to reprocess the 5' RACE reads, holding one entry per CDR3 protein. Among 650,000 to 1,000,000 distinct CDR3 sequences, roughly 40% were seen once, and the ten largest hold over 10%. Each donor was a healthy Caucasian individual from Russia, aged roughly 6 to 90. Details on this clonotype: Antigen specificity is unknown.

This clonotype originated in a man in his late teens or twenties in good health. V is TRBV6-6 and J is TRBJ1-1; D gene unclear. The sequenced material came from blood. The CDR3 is CATLRRDMNTEAFF. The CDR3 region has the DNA TGTGCCACCCTTCGAAGAGACATGAACACTGAAGCTTTCTTT.